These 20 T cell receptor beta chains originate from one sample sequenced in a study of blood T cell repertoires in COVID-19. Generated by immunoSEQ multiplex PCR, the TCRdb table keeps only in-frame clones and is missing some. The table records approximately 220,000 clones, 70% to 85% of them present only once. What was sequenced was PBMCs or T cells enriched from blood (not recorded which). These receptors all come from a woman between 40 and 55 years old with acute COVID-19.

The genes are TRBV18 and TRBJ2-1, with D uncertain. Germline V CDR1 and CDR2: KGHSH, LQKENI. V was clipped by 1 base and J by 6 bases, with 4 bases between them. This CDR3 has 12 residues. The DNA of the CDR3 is TGTGCCAGCTCACCACTAATCAATGAGCAGTTCTTC. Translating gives CASSPLINEQFF. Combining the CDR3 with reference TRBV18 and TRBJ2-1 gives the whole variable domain NAGVMQNPRHLVRRRGQEARLRCSPMKGHSHVYWYRQLPEEGLKFMVYLQKENIIDESGMPKERFSAEFPKEGPSILRIQQVVRGDSAAYFCASSPLINEQFFGPGTRLTVL.

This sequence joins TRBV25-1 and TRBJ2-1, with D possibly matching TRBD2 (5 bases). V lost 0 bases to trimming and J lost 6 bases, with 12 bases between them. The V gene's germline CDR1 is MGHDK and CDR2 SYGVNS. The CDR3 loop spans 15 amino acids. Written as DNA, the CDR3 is TGTGCCAGCAGTGAATATCCGAGCGGCCCCAATGAGCAGTTCTTC. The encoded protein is CASSEYPSGPNEQFF.

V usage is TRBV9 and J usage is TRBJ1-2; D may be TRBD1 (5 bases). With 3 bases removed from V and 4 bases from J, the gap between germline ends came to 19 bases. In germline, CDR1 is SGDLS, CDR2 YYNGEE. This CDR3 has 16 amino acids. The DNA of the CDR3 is TGTGCCAGCAGCGCACAAGGGGTAGGGTTCACCTATGGCTACACCTTC. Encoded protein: CASSAQGVGFTYGYTF. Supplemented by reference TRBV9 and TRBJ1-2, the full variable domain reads DSGVTQTPKHLITATGQRVTLRCSPRSGDLSVYWYQQSLDQGLQFLIQYYNGEERAKGNILERFSAQQFPDLHSELNLSSLELGDSALYFCASSAQGVGFTYGYTFGSGTRLTVV.

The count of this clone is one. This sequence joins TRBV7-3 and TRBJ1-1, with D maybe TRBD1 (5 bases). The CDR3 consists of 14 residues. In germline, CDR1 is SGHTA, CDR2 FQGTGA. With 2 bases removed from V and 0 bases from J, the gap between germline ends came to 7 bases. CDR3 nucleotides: TGTGCCAGCAGCTTATTAGGGGTGAACACTGAAGCTTTCTTT. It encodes CASSLLGVNTEAFF.

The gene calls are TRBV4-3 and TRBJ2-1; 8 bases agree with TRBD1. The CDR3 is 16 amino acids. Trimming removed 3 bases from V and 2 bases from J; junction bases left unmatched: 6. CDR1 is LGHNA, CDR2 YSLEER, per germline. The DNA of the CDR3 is TGCGCCAGCAGCCAGATCCCACAGGGGGCCTACAATGAGCAGTTCTTC. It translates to CASSQIPQGAYNEQFF.

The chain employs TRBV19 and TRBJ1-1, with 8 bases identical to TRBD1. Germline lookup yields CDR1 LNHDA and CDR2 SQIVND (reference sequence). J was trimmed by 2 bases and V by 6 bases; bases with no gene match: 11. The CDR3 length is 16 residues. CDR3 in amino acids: CASSEDRAGRNTEAFF. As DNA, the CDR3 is TGTGCCAGTAGCGAGGACAGGGCAGGAAGAAACACTGAAGCTTTCTTT.

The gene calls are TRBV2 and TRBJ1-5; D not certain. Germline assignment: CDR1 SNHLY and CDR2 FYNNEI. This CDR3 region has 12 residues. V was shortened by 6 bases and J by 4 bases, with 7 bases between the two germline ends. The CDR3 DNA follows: TGTGCCAGCAGGGAGGATAATCAGCCCCAGCATTTT. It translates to CASREDNQPQHF.

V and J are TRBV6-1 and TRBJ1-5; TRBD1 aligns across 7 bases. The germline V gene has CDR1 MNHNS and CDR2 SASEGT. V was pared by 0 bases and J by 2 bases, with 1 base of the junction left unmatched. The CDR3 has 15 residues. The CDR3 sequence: CASSEAGGGNQPQHF. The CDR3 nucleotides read TGTGCCAGCAGTGAAGCAGGGGGCGGCAATCAGCCCCAGCATTTT.

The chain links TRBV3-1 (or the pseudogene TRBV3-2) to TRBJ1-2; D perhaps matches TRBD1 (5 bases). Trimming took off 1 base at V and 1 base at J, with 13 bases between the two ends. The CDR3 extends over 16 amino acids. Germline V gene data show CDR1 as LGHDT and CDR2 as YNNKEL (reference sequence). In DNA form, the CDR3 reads TGTGCCAGCAGCCAAGTGAATATTAGGGGTAACTATGGCTACACCTTC. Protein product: CASSQVNIRGNYGYTF.

The CDR3 DNA sequence: TGCGCCAGCAGCTCTAGGGGACAGGGGGCAGGAGAGACCCAGTACTTC. It translates to CASSSRGQGAGETQYF. The rearrangement joins TRBV5-1 to TRBJ2-5; TRBD1 matches at 12 bases. Germline trimming cut 3 bases from V and 4 bases from J; bases unmatched to any gene: 7. The CDR3 covers 16 residues. Germline CDR1 is SGHRS and CDR2 is YFSETQ.

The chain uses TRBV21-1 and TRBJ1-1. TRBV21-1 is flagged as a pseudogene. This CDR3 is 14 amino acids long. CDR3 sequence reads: CASRQTGESAEAFF. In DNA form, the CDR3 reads TGTGCCAGCAGGCAAACGGGGGAATCAGCTGAAGCTTTCTTT.

This CDR3 is CASSHPRGDATEAFF. In nucleotides, the CDR3 is TGTGCCAGCTCTCATCCCAGGGGAGATGCCACTGAAGCTTTCTTT. The chain uses TRBV28 and TRBJ1-1; perhaps TRBD1 as D (6 bases). V was shortened by 8 bases and J by 4 bases, with 20 bases between the two germline ends. Per germline, CDR1 MDHEN and CDR2 SYDVKM. The CDR3 has 15 residues. The variable domain in full, completed from reference TRBV28 and TRBJ1-1, reads DVKVTQSSRYLVKRTGEKVFLECVQDMDHENMFWYRQDPGLGLRLIYFSYDVKMKEKGDIPEGYSVSREKKERFSLILESASTNQTSMYLCASSHPRGDATEAFFGQGTRLTVV.

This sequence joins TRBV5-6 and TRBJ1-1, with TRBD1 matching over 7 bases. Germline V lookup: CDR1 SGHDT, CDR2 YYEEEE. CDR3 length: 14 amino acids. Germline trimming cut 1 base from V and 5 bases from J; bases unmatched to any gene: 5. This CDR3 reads CASSLLAGGTEAFF. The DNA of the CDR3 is TGTGCCAGCAGCTTGTTGGCAGGGGGAACTGAAGCTTTCTTT.

CDR3 nucleotides: TGTGCCAGCGGTCCAGATAGCGGGAGGGCCCAGGAGACCCAGTACTTC. This encodes CASGPDSGRAQETQYF. The chain recombines TRBV6-6 with TRBJ2-5, with 11 bases fitting TRBD2. J gave up 5 bases and V 8 bases, and 13 bases lay outside the gene matches. The CDR3 length is 16 residues. Germline V gene sequence: CDR1 MNHNY, CDR2 SVGAGI (reference sequence).

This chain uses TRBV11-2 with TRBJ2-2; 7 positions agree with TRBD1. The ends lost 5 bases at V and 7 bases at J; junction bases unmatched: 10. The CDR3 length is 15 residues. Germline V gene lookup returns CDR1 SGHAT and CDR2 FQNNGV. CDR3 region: CASSRRQGRVGELFF. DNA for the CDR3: TGTGCCAGCAGCCGGAGACAGGGTCGGGTCGGGGAGCTGTTTTTT.

CDR3 residues: CASSLETGTYEQYF. The CDR3 DNA follows: TGTGCCAGCAGCTTAGAAACGGGTACCTACGAGCAGTACTTC. The chain carries TRBV11-1 and TRBJ2-7, with no clear D. Germline V gene data show CDR1 as SGHAT and CDR2 as FQDESV (reference sequence). This CDR3 has 14 amino acids. The V and J ends lost 1 base and 2 bases respectively, with 9 bases between them.

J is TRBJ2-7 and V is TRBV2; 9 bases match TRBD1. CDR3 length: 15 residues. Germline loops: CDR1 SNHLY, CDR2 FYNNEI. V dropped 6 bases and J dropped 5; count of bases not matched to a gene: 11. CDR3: CASSDLRDRDDEQYF. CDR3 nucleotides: TGTGCCAGCAGCGACCTCCGGGACAGGGACGACGAGCAGTACTTC.

CDR3 region: CAWRERDRGLRGYTF. CDR3 sequence (DNA): TGTGCCTGGAGGGAACGGGACAGGGGGCTACGTGGCTACACCTTC. The chain is built from TRBV30 and TRBJ1-2; TRBD1 matches at 12 bases. Losses at the gene ends were 3 bases for V and 7 bases for J; bases not matched to a gene: 9. This CDR3 region has 15 residues. Germline V gene sequence: CDR1 GTSNPN, CDR2 SVGIG (reference sequence).

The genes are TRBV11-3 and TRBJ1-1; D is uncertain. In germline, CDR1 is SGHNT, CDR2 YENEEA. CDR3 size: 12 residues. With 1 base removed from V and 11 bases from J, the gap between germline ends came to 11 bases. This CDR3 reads CASSLGSGEAFF. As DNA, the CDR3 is TGTGCCAGCAGCTTAGGTAGTGGGGAGGCTTTCTTT.

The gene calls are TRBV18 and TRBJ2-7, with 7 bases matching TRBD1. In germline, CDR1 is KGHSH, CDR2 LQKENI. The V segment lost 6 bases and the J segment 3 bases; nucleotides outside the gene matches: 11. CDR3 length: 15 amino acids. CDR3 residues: CASSQPPGQIYEQYF. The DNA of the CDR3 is TGTGCCAGCTCCCAACCTCCGGGACAGATCTACGAGCAGTACTTC.